A selection of T cell receptor beta chains follows, all from one sample in a study of spatial heterogeneity in lung cancer. Each CDR3 protein is one row after TCRdb ran MiXCR on the 5' RACE reads. Found here are about 47,000 distinct CDR3 sequences, 12% of them singletons; the top ten hold around 39%. The source was PBMCs, collected at surgery. Source of these receptors: a female donor with early-stage non-small cell lung cancer. The CDR3 runs from the conserved cysteine through the conserved F or W. D genes are given only for firm matches. Only some rows state a clone size, as once, few, many or a class for expanded clones.

j_gene,d_gene,len,abundance,v_gene,CDR3aa,CDR3nt
TRBJ1-1,-,11,few,TRBV5-4,CAWIWGTEAFF,TGTGCCTGGATCTGGGGCACTGAAGCTTTCTTT
TRBJ1-1,TRBD1,10,-,TRBV29-1,CSVTRDSAFF,TGCAGCGTAACCCGGGACAGTGCTTTCTTT
TRBJ2-1,TRBD2,14,many,TRBV7-2,CASSFSAGGLEQFF,TGTGCCAGCAGCTTCTCAGCGGGGGGTTTGGAGCAGTTCTTC
TRBJ2-7,TRBD1,16,-,TRBV7-2,CASSSEQTGLDCEQYF,TGTGCCAGCAGCTCAGAACAGACAGGGTTAGACTGCGAGCAGTACTTC
TRBJ2-2,-,15,once,TRBV5-6,CASSPRLAHTGELFF,TGTGCCAGCAGCCCGAGGCTAGCGCACACCGGGGAGCTGTTTTTT
TRBJ1-1,-,13,-,TRBV18,CASSPPGPNEAFF,TGTGCCAGCTCACCACCGGGGCCCAATGAAGCTTTCTTT
TRBJ1-3,-,19,many,TRBV6-1,CASSDSMGLGARRGNTIYF,TGTGCCAGCAGTGATTCTATGGGTCTCGGCGCCCGAAGAGGAAACACCATATATTTT
TRBJ2-3,TRBD2,15,few,TRBV9,CASSVEPAGADTQYF,TGTGCCAGCAGCGTAGAACCAGCGGGGGCAGATACGCAGTATTTT
TRBJ2-1,-,16,few,TRBV14,CASSLKIRGLSNEQFF,TGTGCCAGCAGCCTGAAAATCCGCGGGCTGAGCAATGAGCAGTTCTTC
TRBJ2-3,-,14,few,TRBV29-1,CSVRGHKDADTQYF,TGCAGCGTTCGGGGACACAAGGACGCAGATACGCAGTATTTT
TRBJ1-1,-,13,few,TRBV7-9,CASSLPGNTEAFF,TGTGCCAGCAGCTTACCGGGGAACACTGAAGCTTTCTTT
TRBJ1-2,-,12,many,TRBV6-6,CATSGGGYGYTF,TGTGCCACCTCGGGGGGCGGCTATGGCTACACCTTC
TRBJ1-2,-,12,many,TRBV29-1,CSVTTATYGYTF,TGCAGCGTCACGACAGCAACCTATGGCTACACCTTC
TRBJ1-1,-,15,-,TRBV20-1,CSASPPTGVNTEAFF,TGCAGTGCTAGTCCTCCGACAGGCGTGAACACTGAAGCTTTCTTT
TRBJ2-5,-,14,few,TRBV5-1,CASSLEGGEETQYF,TGCGCCAGCAGCTTGGAAGGGGGGGAAGAGACCCAGTACTTC
TRBJ1-4,-,14,-,TRBV19,CASSYRVTNEKLFF,TGTGCCAGTAGCTACAGGGTAACTAATGAAAAACTGTTTTTT
TRBJ2-1,-,14,-,TRBV5-1,CASSYRDPWDEQFF,TGCGCCAGCAGCTACCGGGACCCCTGGGATGAGCAGTTCTTC
TRBJ2-4,TRBD1,17,-,TRBV7-8,CASSYTGGEGAKNIQYF,TGTGCCAGCAGCTATACAGGGGGCGAGGGGGCCAAAAACATTCAGTACTTC
TRBJ2-6,TRBD1,14,few,TRBV28,CASTRGPGANVLTF,TGTGCCAGCACCAGGGGGCCTGGGGCCAACGTCCTGACTTTC
TRBJ2-3,-,15,few,TRBV24-1,CATSGGGDLPDTQYF,TGTGCCACCAGTGGTGGGGGAGACTTACCAGATACGCAGTATTTT
TRBJ1-5,-,15,many,TRBV27,CASSLDPGGNQPQHF,TGTGCCAGCAGTCTGGACCCGGGGGGCAATCAGCCCCAGCATTTT
TRBJ2-6,-,17,-,TRBV20-1,CSASPPQGFSGANVLTF,TGCAGTGCTAGTCCCCCGCAGGGGTTCTCTGGGGCCAACGTCCTGACTTTC
TRBJ1-1,-,16,few,TRBV28,CASSPPPGGRNTEAFF,TGTGCCAGCAGCCCCCCGCCGGGGGGGAGGAACACTGAAGCTTTCTTT
TRBJ2-7,TRBD1,14,-,TRBV15,CATSRVDRAGEQYF,TGTGCCACCAGCAGAGTTGACAGGGCGGGCGAGCAGTACTTC
TRBJ2-1,TRBD2,17,many,TRBV6-2/TRBV6-3,CASSYSGLAGIYNEQFF,TGTGCCAGCAGTTACTCAGGACTAGCGGGGATCTACAATGAGCAGTTCTTC
TRBJ1-3,TRBD1,17,few,TRBV5-5,CASSWDRGLSSGNTIYF,TGTGCCAGCAGCTGGGACAGGGGGCTCAGCTCTGGAAACACCATATATTTT
TRBJ2-2,-,15,few,TRBV6-2/TRBV6-3,CASSYRSSYTGELFF,TGTGCCAGCAGTTACAGGTCGAGTTACACCGGGGAGCTGTTTTTT
TRBJ1-1,-,12,-,TRBV29-1,CSVEGQTPEAFF,TGCAGCGTTGAAGGGCAGACTCCTGAAGCTTTCTTT
TRBJ2-7,TRBD1,13,few,TRBV12-3/TRBV12-4,CASSWAGGYEQYF,TGTGCCAGCAGTTGGGCAGGGGGTTACGAGCAGTACTTC
TRBJ2-2,-,12,-,TRBV12-3/TRBV12-4,CASSPFAGELFF,TGTGCCAGCAGTCCCTTCGCCGGGGAGCTGTTTTTT
TRBJ1-1,-,13,few,TRBV7-3,CASSPGPTFEAFF,TGTGCCAGCAGCCCCGGACCGACCTTTGAAGCTTTCTTT
TRBJ2-7,TRBD1,15,few,TRBV20-1,CSARGWQGASYEQYF,TGCAGTGCTAGAGGTTGGCAGGGGGCATCCTACGAGCAGTACTTC
TRBJ1-4,-,14,-,TRBV14,CASSSRDHNEKLFF,TGTGCCAGCAGCTCGCGGGACCATAATGAAAAACTGTTTTTT
TRBJ2-3,TRBD2,16,few,TRBV7-2,CASSLAQAGGTDTQYF,TGTGCCAGCAGCTTAGCCCAAGCGGGGGGGACAGATACGCAGTATTTT
TRBJ2-3,TRBD2,15,-,TRBV10-3,CAISAASGSTDTQYF,TGTGCCATCAGTGCTGCTAGCGGGAGCACAGATACGCAGTATTTT
TRBJ2-7,-,14,few,TRBV11-2,CASSLETGPYEQYF,TGTGCCAGCAGCCTAGAGACAGGCCCCTACGAGCAGTACTTC
TRBJ2-3,TRBD2,14,many,TRBV28,CASASGGAGDTQYF,TGTGCCAGTGCTAGCGGGGGGGCTGGAGATACGCAGTATTTT
TRBJ2-7,TRBD1,15,few,TRBV12-5,CASGFGRTGGDEQYF,TGTGCTAGTGGTTTTGGCCGGACAGGGGGGGACGAGCAGTACTTC
TRBJ2-1,TRBD2,14,few,TRBV10-3,CAIKPSGGAVEQFF,TGTGCCATCAAACCTAGCGGGGGGGCGGTTGAGCAGTTCTTC
TRBJ2-7,-,12,few,TRBV25-1,CASSLLGGQQYF,TGTGCCAGCAGCCTCTTAGGGGGTCAGCAGTACTTC
TRBJ2-6,-,15,many,TRBV3-1,CASSRPGSGANVLTF,TGTGCCAGCAGTCGCCCAGGCTCTGGGGCCAACGTCCTGACTTTC